Given below is one T cell receptor beta chain in context. Its matching antigen is unknown. With V trimmed by 5 bases and J by 6 bases, 15 bases remained unmatched. Per the germline V gene, CDR1 is SGHVS and CDR2 is FQNEAQ. This CDR3 region has 16 residues. This sample stems from a study of early stage breast cancer tumors. Sequencing used immunoSEQ multiplex PCR; TCRdb keeps in-frame clones, though not all of them. The sample has nearly 70,000 clones, 80% seen once. General study points: Tumors had approximately 2.5-fold higher T cell density and higher clonality than adjacent normal breast tissue. Comparing each tissue with blood distinguished tumor from normal in about 90% of the 16 patients.

Sequencing was carried out using blood. The chain carries TRBV7-8 and TRBJ1-2; 7 nucleotides line up with TRBD1. The origin of this receptor is a person aged 35 to 50 with breast cancer. DNA for the CDR3: TGTGCCAGCAGCCAACATCCCTCGGGCAGGGGGAATGGCTACACCTTC. Amino acids: CASSQHPSGRGNGYTF.